Shown below are 18 T cell receptor beta chains from a single sample sequenced in a study of T cell responses to AZD1222 COVID-19 vaccine. Profiled with immunoSEQ multiplex PCR; TCRdb holds only in-frame clones, not every one. Altogether tens of thousands of clones are present, 80% to 90% being singletons, with the ten largest covering around 3.5%. The source was peripheral blood, collected 28 days after the second AZD1222 dose. These TCRs come from an adult who received the AZD1222 COVID-19 vaccine.

This sequence joins TRBV29-1 and TRBJ1-2, with D tentatively TRBD1 (6 bases). Trimming left V 7 bases short and J 2 bases short, with 11 bases between. This CDR3 is 12 amino acids long. Per the germline V gene, CDR1 is SQVTM and CDR2 is ANQGSEA. The CDR3 region has the DNA TGCAGCGCGCGGACAGACAACTATGGCTACACCTTC. Translated: CSARTDNYGYTF.

The J gene is TRBJ2-1, the V gene TRBV7-8, with 8 bases matching TRBD2. Germline loops: CDR1 SGHVS, CDR2 FQNEAQ. V dropped 1 base and J dropped 6; count of bases not matched to a gene: 5. This CDR3 region has 15 residues. CDR3 loop: CASSLVGLAANEQFF. CDR3 sequence (DNA): TGTGCCAGCAGCTTAGTCGGACTAGCCGCCAATGAGCAGTTCTTC.

A note on this clone: The sample contains more than one DNA sequence encoding this CDR3. V and J are TRBV28 and TRBJ1-2; TRBD1 might be the D (5 bases). The V end lost 5 bases, the J end lost 5 bases, and 9 bases lay between the germline ends. This CDR3 comprises 12 residues. CDR1 and CDR2 from the germline V gene are MDHEN and SYDVKM. The CDR3 nucleotides read TGTGCCAGCAGTCGGGGGGGGTATGGCTACACCTTC. Its protein product is CASSRGGYGYTF.

V is TRBV28 and J is TRBJ1-2, with 9 bases identical to TRBD1. In germline, CDR1 is MDHEN, CDR2 SYDVKM. The CDR3 contains 16 residues. V was pared by 5 bases and J by 1 base, with 8 bases of the junction left unmatched. Here the CDR3 reads CASSPTGQGSNYGYTF. The DNA of the CDR3 is TGTGCCAGCAGTCCGACCGGACAGGGGAGTAACTATGGCTACACCTTC.

The gene calls are TRBV9 and TRBJ2-7, with a tentative D call TRBD1 (7 bases). The CDR3 consists of 15 residues. Germline loops: CDR1 SGDLS, CDR2 YYNGEE. V gave up 1 base and J gave up 2 bases, with 13 bases separating them. The CDR3 region has the DNA TGTGCCAGCAGCGTATCAGGGGGGAATACCTACGAGCAGTACTTC. Translated, it gives CASSVSGGNTYEQYF.

The rearrangement uses TRBV27 and TRBJ2-2; no firm D call. The germline gives CDR1 MNHEY, CDR2 SMNVEV (reference sequence). Trimming stripped 2 bases from V and 5 bases from J, with 12 bases between. This CDR3 has 15 amino acids. CDR3 DNA: TGTGCCAGCAGTTTAAGGCGGAATGGTACCGGGGAGCTGTTTTTT. Its protein product is CASSLRRNGTGELFF.

V usage is TRBV19 and J usage is TRBJ2-1; 12 positions match TRBD2. There are 15 residues in the CDR3. With V trimmed by 5 bases and J by 7 bases, 6 bases remained unmatched. Germline values: CDR1 LNHDA, CDR2 SQIVND (reference sequence). The CDR3 reads CASSPSGGARNEQFF. In nucleotides, the CDR3 is TGTGCCAGTAGTCCTAGCGGGGGGGCCAGGAATGAGCAGTTCTTC.

This chain uses TRBV4-2 with TRBJ1-4, with D tentatively TRBD1 (5 bases). CDR1 is LGHNA and CDR2 is YNFKEQ in the germline V gene. The V gene lost 1 base and the J gene lost 7 bases, with 13 bases spanning the gap. This CDR3 spans 15 amino acids. DNA for the CDR3: TGTGCCAGCAGCCAAGGGGTCACCCAGGGTGAAAAACTGTTTTTT. Residues: CASSQGVTQGEKLFF.

The chain carries TRBV15 and TRBJ1-5; D is ambiguous. V lost 0 bases and J lost 7, with 13 bases in between. The CDR3 loop spans 15 amino acids. CDR1 is LNHNV, CDR2 YYDKDF, per germline (reference sequence). The CDR3 here is CATSRDLSFGQPQHF. The CDR3 DNA sequence: TGTGCCACCAGCAGAGATCTCAGTTTTGGACAGCCCCAGCATTTT. The whole variable domain, filled in from reference TRBV15 and TRBJ1-5, reads DAMVIQNPRYQVTQFGKPVTLSCSQTLNHNVMYWYQQKSSQAPKLLFHYYDKDFNNEADTPDNFQSRRPNTSFCFLDIRSPGLGDTAMYLCATSRDLSFGQPQHFGDGTRLSIL.

This chain uses TRBV28 with TRBJ2-7; D perhaps matches TRBD1 (6 bases). Germline V CDR1 and CDR2: MDHEN, SYDVKM. The CDR3 length is 17 residues. Trimming stripped 5 bases from V and 2 bases from J, with 22 bases between. CDR3 amino acids: CASSTTDFDRTPYEQYF. CDR3 nucleotide sequence: TGTGCCAGCAGTACCACCGACTTCGACAGGACCCCCTACGAGCAGTACTTC.

The chain recombines TRBV27 with TRBJ2-3, with 8 bases that match TRBD1. V was pared by 2 bases and J by 6 bases, with 4 bases of the junction left unmatched. The CDR3 has 14 residues. Germline V CDR1 and CDR2: MNHEY, SMNVEV (reference sequence). As DNA, the CDR3 is TGTGCCAGCAGTTTAGACAGGGGTTGGGATACGCAGTATTTT. Its protein is CASSLDRGWDTQYF.

The CDR3 is CASSSDIQGAGELFF. CDR3 bases: TGTGCCAGCAGTTCCGATATTCAGGGGGCCGGGGAGCTGTTTTTT. The chain is built from TRBV27 and TRBJ2-2; 7 nucleotides line up with TRBD1. The germline gives CDR1 MNHEY, CDR2 SMNVEV (reference sequence). The J segment lost 6 bases and the V segment lost 4 bases, leaving 8 bases of the junction unmatched. This CDR3 contains 15 residues.

This clone showed up just a few times. The chain links TRBV18 to TRBJ1-1; possible D gene TRBD1, 5 bases. Trimming took 4 bases from V and 1 from J, leaving 10 bases between them. Germline loops: CDR1 KGHSH, CDR2 LQKENI. The CDR3 extends over 14 amino acids. CDR3 DNA: TGTGCCAGCTCACGAGACAGCAAGAACACTGAAGCTTTCTTT. It specifies CASSRDSKNTEAFF. The full variable domain, rest sourced from reference TRBV18 and TRBJ1-1, is NAGVMQNPRHLVRRRGQEARLRCSPMKGHSHVYWYRQLPEEGLKFMVYLQKENIIDESGMPKERFSAEFPKEGPSILRIQQVVRGDSAAYFCASSRDSKNTEAFFGQGTRLTVV.

The V gene is TRBV9, the J gene TRBJ1-3; TRBD1 matches 7 bases. With 2 bases clipped from V and 2 bases from J, the junction kept 4 bases outside the gene matches. This CDR3 has 15 residues. The germline gives CDR1 SGDLS, CDR2 YYNGEE. The CDR3 DNA follows: TGTGCCAGCAGCGTTGGCAGGGGGACTGGAAACACCATATATTTT. Its protein is CASSVGRGTGNTIYF.

V and J are TRBV30 and TRBJ2-7; D gene unclear. CDR3 length: 13 residues. Deletions cut 4 bases from V and 6 bases from J, with 16 bases between. Germline V lookup: CDR1 GTSNPN, CDR2 SVGIG (reference sequence). As DNA, the CDR3 is TGTGCCTGGAATCGGCGGCCTTTTTTCGAGCAGTACTTC. Amino acid sequence: CAWNRRPFFEQYF.

V usage is TRBV6-5 and J usage is TRBJ1-1; the D is unclear. Trimming took 7 bases from V and 2 from J, leaving 5 bases between them. CDR1 and CDR2 from the germline V gene are MNHEY and SVGAGI. The CDR3 covers 11 residues. The CDR3 DNA is TGTGCCAGCAAAAGTAACACTGAAGCTTTCTTT. Its protein product is CASKSNTEAFF.

The chain carries TRBV19 and TRBJ1-4; weak D call: TRBD1 (6 bases). The germline V gene has CDR1 LNHDA and CDR2 SQIVND (reference sequence). This CDR3 has 14 residues. Trimming took 7 bases from V and 6 from J, leaving 15 bases between them. CDR3: CASIGGAHDEKLFF. DNA of the CDR3: TGTGCCAGTATTGGGGGGGCGCATGATGAAAAACTGTTTTTT. Full variable domain (missing parts from reference TRBV19 and TRBJ1-4): DGGITQSPKYLFRKEGQNVTLSCEQNLNHDAMYWYRQDPGQGLRLIYYSQIVNDFQKGDIAEGYSVSREKKESFPLTVTSAQKNPTAFYLCASIGGAHDEKLFFGSGTQLSVL.

This clone was picked up one time. The chain joins TRBV28 to TRBJ1-5, with 11 bases that match TRBD1. The germline CDR1 and CDR2 sequences are MDHEN and SYDVKM. The CDR3 runs to 16 residues. With 4 bases clipped from V and 5 bases from J, the junction kept 7 bases outside the gene matches. CDR3 DNA sequence: TGTGCCAGCAGTTCACCGGGACAGGGGGGGGATCAGCCCCAGCATTTT. Translation gives CASSSPGQGGDQPQHF.